This entry is about one T cell receptor beta chain. What it binds is not known. This sample was taken from a study of shared clonotypes between healthy human individuals. Adult Caucasians living in Nashville, Tennessee made up all of the donors. The authors' processing: Junction-only immunoSEQ data arrived without quality scores, meaning filtering differed. The data were produced by immunoSEQ multiplex PCR, yet TCRdb's version contains in-frame clones alone and is incomplete. V and J calls and clone size are given by that table; D and trimming were obtained from the DNA. Found here are some 690,000 clones, 90% of them singletons; the top ten hold 30% to 40%. Study results and limitations: Expectations were that clonotype sharing among donors would be affected by sequencing depth. Relative to clonotypes present in all four donors, those not shared had lower generation probabilities.

CDR3 length: 15 residues. Looked up from germline, CDR1 is PRHDT and CDR2 is FYEKMQ (reference sequence). Germline trimming cut 5 bases from V and 4 bases from J; bases unmatched to any gene: 6. The clonotype originates from a young man in good health. Some clones in this sample may be carry-over from other donors' samples. The source material was memory CD8+ T cells from PBMCs. The subset: CD45RO+ cells pooled with CCR7-negative TemRA cells. The chain carries TRBV13 and TRBJ1-3; 9 positions match TRBD1. CDR3 sequence: CASSAGQGIGNTIYF. The CDR3 DNA reads TGTGCCAGCAGCGCTGGACAGGGGATAGGAAACACCATATATTTT. The variable domain in full, completed from reference TRBV13 and TRBJ1-3, reads AAGVIQSPRHLIKEKRETATLKCYPIPRHDTVYWYQQGPGQDPQFLISFYEKMQSDKGSIPDRFSAQQFSDYHSELNMSSLELGDSALYFCASSAGQGIGNTIYFGEGSWLTVV.